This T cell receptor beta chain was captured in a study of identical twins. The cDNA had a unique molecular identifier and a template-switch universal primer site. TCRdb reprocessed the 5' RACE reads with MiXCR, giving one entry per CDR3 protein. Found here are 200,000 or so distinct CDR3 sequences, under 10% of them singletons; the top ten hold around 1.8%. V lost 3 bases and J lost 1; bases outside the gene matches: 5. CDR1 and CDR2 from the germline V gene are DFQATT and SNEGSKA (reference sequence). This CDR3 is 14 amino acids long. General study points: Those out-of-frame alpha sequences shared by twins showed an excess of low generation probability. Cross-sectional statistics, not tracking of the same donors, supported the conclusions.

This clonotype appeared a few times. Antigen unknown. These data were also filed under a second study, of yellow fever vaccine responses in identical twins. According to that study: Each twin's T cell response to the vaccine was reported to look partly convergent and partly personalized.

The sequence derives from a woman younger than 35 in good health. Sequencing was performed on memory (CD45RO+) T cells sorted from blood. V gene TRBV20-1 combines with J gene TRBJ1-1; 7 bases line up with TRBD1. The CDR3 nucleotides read TGCAGTGCTAGGCCGGGGGACAGGAACACTGAAGCTTTCTTT. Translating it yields CSARPGDRNTEAFF.